This TCR beta chain was found in a study of T cell repertoires in aging, cancer and after chemotherapy. On the study more broadly: Pre- and post-chemotherapy samples were paired from glioblastoma patients treated with temozolomide-based therapy. Roughly 8.8 million TCR reads made up the full dataset.

The CDR3 is 15 amino acids. In germline, CDR1 is SGHAT, CDR2 FQNNGV. Trimming removed 3 bases from V and 3 bases from J, with 15 bases in between. Amplification of TCR beta used genomic DNA extracted from peripheral blood. Study conclusions and caveats: Compared with age-matched healthy donors, untreated hematological or solid cancer patients showed higher blood TCR clonality. In healthy donors, age-related TCR diversity loss mainly reflected lost richness.

Rearranged V-D-J TRB sequences were amplified with a mixed TRB-A/B primer pool. TCRdb re-called the multiplex PCR reads through MiXCR, storing one row per CDR3 protein. The data contain about 840 distinct CDR3 sequences, 25% of them singletons. Turning to this clonotype: As yet, its antigen is unknown.

The source is a human donor with a solid tumor. Sequenced material: blood. The chain carries TRBV11-2 and TRBJ2-7, with D possibly being TRBD1 or TRBD2 (6 bases each). Here the CDR3 DNA reads TGTGCCAGCAGCTTGCGGGGACACGGCGACTACGAGCAGTACTTC. Its translation: CASSLRGHGDYEQYF.